These 16 T cell receptor beta chains share one sample of origin, sequenced in a study of regulatory T cells in long-lasting Graves disease. CDR3-region Arm-PCR and iRepertoire HTBI primers produced the TCR beta libraries. TCRdb processed the multiplex PCR reads anew with MiXCR; each CDR3 protein has one entry. The table has roughly 610,000 distinct CDR3 sequences, 15% to 20% seen once. Specified time point: newly diagnosed GD, antithyroid drugs for less than 3 months. RNA extracted from PBMCs served as the sequencing template. The same specimen was also included in a second study, on T cells in Graves' hyperthyroidism and ophthalmopathy.

Here the sequenced sample was peripheral blood mononuclear cells (PBMCs), taken at new diagnosis, from a patient treated with antithyroid drugs. Receptors originate from a woman aged 25 to 39 with Graves disease.

CDR3 nucleotide sequence: TGTGCCAGTAGGGGCATTAGCAATCAGCCCCAGCATTTT. Its translation is CASRGISNQPQHF. The chain is built from TRBV19 and TRBJ1-5, with unresolved D. The CDR3 runs to 13 residues. Trimming removed 6 bases from V and 0 bases from J, with 6 bases in between. The germline V gene encodes CDR1 LNHDA and CDR2 SQIVND (reference sequence). Filled out from reference TRBV19 and TRBJ1-5, the complete variable domain reads DGGITQSPKYLFRKEGQNVTLSCEQNLNHDAMYWYRQDPGQGLRLIYYSQIVNDFQKGDIAEGYSVSREKKESFPLTVTSAQKNPTAFYLCASRGISNQPQHFGDGTRLSIL.

This chain joins TRBV25-1 and TRBJ1-1, with D uncertain. Looked up from germline, CDR1 is MGHDK and CDR2 is SYGVNS. CDR3 length: 13 residues. Trimming removed 3 bases from V and 2 bases from J, with 7 bases in between. CDR3 in DNA: TGTGCCAGCAGTGACCCCGGCAACACTGAAGCTTTCTTT. As protein: CASSDPGNTEAFF.

The chain recombines TRBV5-1 with TRBJ2-3; the D gene is possibly TRBD2 (6 bases). Germline V gives CDR1 SGHRS, CDR2 YFSETQ. The CDR3 totals 16 residues. Trimming removed 4 bases from V and 8 bases from J, with 23 bases in between. This CDR3 is CASSPTHGSGPCTQYF. CDR3 in DNA: TGCGCCAGCAGCCCGACTCACGGGAGCGGTCCCTGTACGCAGTATTTT.

The V call is TRBV20-1, the J call TRBJ2-3; 12 bases line up with TRBD1. Trimming took 6 bases from V and 6 from J; bases not matched to a gene: 10. Germline CDR1 reads DFQATT; CDR2 reads SNEGSKA (reference sequence). The CDR3 contains 15 residues. As DNA, the CDR3 is TGCAGTGCCGGAAGGGGGGACAGGGGGCTCGATACGCAGTATTTT. It translates to CSAGRGDRGLDTQYF.

Ten or more counts support this clonotype. The chain carries TRBV2 and TRBJ1-1; D not certain. CDR3 length: 13 residues. CDR1 is SNHLY and CDR2 is FYNNEI in the germline V gene. Trimming removed 8 bases at V and 4 bases at J, with 14 bases between. The DNA of the CDR3 is TGTGCCAGCGCTAAGGACTTTCGCACTGAAGCTTTCTTT. It is translated as CASAKDFRTEAFF.

The chain links TRBV30 to TRBJ1-2, with D unclear. The CDR3 runs 15 residues. Deletions cut 3 bases from V and 8 bases from J, with 22 bases between. Germline V gene lookup returns CDR1 GTSNPN and CDR2 SVGIG (reference sequence). CDR3 DNA sequence: TGTGCCTGGAGGTCGAACGAATTCCTTCCTCGAGGCTACACCTTC. Translating gives CAWRSNEFLPRGYTF. The whole variable domain, filled in from reference TRBV30 and TRBJ1-2, reads SQTIHQWPATLVQPVGSPLSLECTVEGTSNPNLYWYRQAAGRGLQLLFYSVGIGQISSEVPQNLSASRPQDRQFILSSKKLLLSDSGFYLCAWRSNEFLPRGYTFGSGTRLTVV.

This clonotype was detected many times. CDR3 in DNA: TGTGCCAGCGCTACCCAGGACTCTGAAGCTTTCTTT. Translation gives CASATQDSEAFF. The V gene is TRBV2, the J gene TRBJ1-1, with D unclear. CDR1 is SNHLY, CDR2 FYNNEI, per germline. CDR3 length: 12 residues. V lost 8 bases, J lost 6 bases, and 13 bases lay in between.

This clonotype has ten or more counts. The V gene is TRBV28, the J gene TRBJ2-7, with no clear D. In germline, CDR1 is MDHEN, CDR2 SYDVKM. CDR3 length: 12 residues. V lost 2 bases, J lost 6 bases, and 8 bases lay in between. Here the CDR3 DNA reads TGTGCCAGCAGTTTAAAGCTCTCCGAGCAGTACTTC. It codes for CASSLKLSEQYF.

Many counts were recorded for this clonotype. The chain carries TRBV28 and TRBJ1-2; TRBD1 might be the D (5 bases). From germline, CDR1 is MDHEN and CDR2 SYDVKM. V was shortened by 6 bases and J by 4 bases, with 18 bases between the two germline ends. This CDR3 has 15 residues. The CDR3 sequence: CASSSNGGAPYGYTF. The DNA of the CDR3 is TGTGCCAGCAGCTCTAACGGAGGGGCTCCCTATGGCTACACCTTC.

The rearrangement links TRBV3-1 to TRBJ2-1; 9 bases agree with TRBD2. The CDR3 has 18 amino acids. The junction had 8 bases not matched to a gene; V was cut back by 2 bases and J by 0 bases. Germline loops: CDR1 LGHDT, CDR2 YNNKEL (reference sequence). CDR3 residues: CASSQRRLAESSYNEQFF. Here the CDR3 DNA reads TGTGCCAGCAGCCAAAGAAGACTAGCGGAAAGCTCCTACAATGAGCAGTTCTTC.

Many counts were recorded for this clonotype. The chain employs TRBV28 and TRBJ2-7; 11 positions match TRBD2. CDR3 length: 15 residues. Germline-derived CDR1 and CDR2 are MDHEN and SYDVKM. V shed 6 bases and J 4 bases; nucleotides not matched to a gene: 8. CDR3 sequence: CASSPLAGGFYEQYF. CDR3 sequence (DNA): TGTGCCAGCAGCCCTCTAGCGGGAGGTTTTTACGAGCAGTACTTC.

This clonotype occurred many times. This rearrangement joins TRBV7-9 to TRBJ1-2; D not certain. This CDR3 comprises 15 residues. Germline lookup yields CDR1 SEHNR and CDR2 FQNEAQ (reference sequence). V shed 1 base and J shed 7 bases, with 16 bases lying between them. CDR3 in amino acids: CASSLGGARPSGYTF. Written as DNA, the CDR3 is TGTGCCAGCAGCTTAGGAGGTGCCAGACCTTCTGGCTACACCTTC.

This clonotype was seen repeatedly, ten times or more. The CDR3 bases are TGTGCCAGCAGTACAGACAGAACCTACGAGCAGTACTTC. As protein: CASSTDRTYEQYF. V gene TRBV28 combines with J gene TRBJ2-7; D is perhaps TRBD1 (5 bases). This CDR3 spans 13 amino acids. V was clipped by 5 bases and J by 2 bases, with 10 bases between them. The germline CDR1 and CDR2 sequences are MDHEN and SYDVKM.

This clonotype has a count of ten or more. The rearrangement joins TRBV24-1 to TRBJ2-1, with unresolved D. Germline loops: CDR1 KGHDR, CDR2 SFDVKD. There are 16 residues in the CDR3. The germline V and J ends were trimmed by 1 base and 0 bases, with 9 bases remaining between them. CDR3 sequence (DNA): TGTGCCACCAGTGATTTAGCGAGCGACTCCTACAATGAGCAGTTCTTC. Its translation is CATSDLASDSYNEQFF.

This clonotype appeared a single time. Germline and junction disagree at one end, which may indicate a read error. The rearrangement uses TRBV28 and TRBJ1-2; D unresolved. The CDR3 totals 12 residues. Germline V gives CDR1 MDHEN, CDR2 SYDVKM. The CDR3 nucleotides read TGTGCCAGCAGTTTGGGAGGGTTTGGTTACATCTTC. It is translated as CASSLGGFGYIF.

This clonotype was seen at least ten times. In DNA, the CDR3 is TGTGCCATCCGAAACGAGGGGGCGACTGAAGCTTTCTTT. Translation gives CAIRNEGATEAFF. The genes are TRBV10-3 and TRBJ1-1, with 7 bases fitting TRBD1. This CDR3 comprises 13 residues. Germline CDR1 ENHRY, CDR2 SYGVKD. The ends lost 8 bases at V and 5 bases at J; junction bases unmatched: 8.